The count of the clone carrying this T cell receptor beta chain is one. The antigen is unknown. The data derive from a study of cytomegalovirus exposure and HLA in healthy donors. It was with 60 Vbeta and 13 Jbeta primers that the PCR ran. The protocol was immunoSEQ multiplex PCR, while the TCRdb copy is restricted to in-frame clones and leaves out a portion. Of roughly 120,000 clones in the sample, 75% to 85% are singletons; the top ten hold around 11%. Overall study results and limits: Cytomegalovirus status was reportedly diagnosed by the classifier with high sensitivity and specificity. While the bulk of TCR sequences proved rare, some public TCRs turned up in many donors.

The specimen sequenced was PBMCs. The TCR was taken from a male donor in good health and CMV-seropositive.

CDR3 DNA: TGTGCCAGCAGTTACTCTTTGGGACTGGCCCCCTACGAGCAGTACTTC. Encoded protein: CASSYSLGLAPYEQYF. The chain is built from TRBV6-5 and TRBJ2-7; weak D call: TRBD2 (6 bases). Per the germline V gene, CDR1 is MNHEY and CDR2 is SVGAGI. The CDR3 spans 16 residues. Trimming cost V 0 bases and J 2 bases, with 14 bases left between them.